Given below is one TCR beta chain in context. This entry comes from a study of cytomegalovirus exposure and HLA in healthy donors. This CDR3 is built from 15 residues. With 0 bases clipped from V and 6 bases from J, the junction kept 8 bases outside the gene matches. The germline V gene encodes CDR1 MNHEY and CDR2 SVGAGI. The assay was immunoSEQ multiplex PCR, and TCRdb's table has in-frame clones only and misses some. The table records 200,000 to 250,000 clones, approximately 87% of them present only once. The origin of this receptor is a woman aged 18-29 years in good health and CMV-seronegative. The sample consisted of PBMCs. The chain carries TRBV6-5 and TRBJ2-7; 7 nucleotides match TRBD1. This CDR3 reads CASSYSGGALGEQYF. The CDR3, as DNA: TGTGCCAGCAGTTACTCAGGGGGCGCGTTGGGCGAGCAGTACTTC.